These T cell receptor beta chains were read from a single sample in a study of human T cells and chemical hapten exposure. TCRdb processed the RACE reads anew with MiXCR; each CDR3 protein has one entry. The sample lists about 96,000 distinct CDR3 sequences; 9% to 9.5% were seen once. Specimen: whole blood, collected in connection with sensitization to the hapten diphenylcyclopropenone (DPC). These receptors originate from a woman in her forties with alopecia areata. Some clones in this sample may be carry-over from other donors' samples. CDR3s include the opening cysteine and the closing phenylalanine or tryptophan. The D gene is left open where the match is weak. Clone sizes are given selectively: once, few, many, or a class where the clone is expanded.

clone_size j_call v_call d_call cdr3_aa cdr3_nt
NA TRBJ2-7 TRBV12-5 TRBD2 CASGLPWRELYEQYF TGTGCTAGTGGTTTGCCTTGGCGGGAGCTCTACGAGCAGTACTTC
NA TRBJ2-7 TRBV29-1 TRBD2 CSVASGTSGYEQYF TGCAGCGTTGCCTCCGGGACTAGCGGATACGAGCAGTACTTC
few TRBJ1-2 TRBV18 NA CASSLTPEGYTF TGTGCCAGCTCGCTGACACCGGAGGGCTACACCTTC
many TRBJ2-3 TRBV5-1 TRBD2 CASSPQGTSGSYTQYF TGCGCCAGCAGCCCGCAGGGGACTAGCGGGAGTTATACGCAGTATTTT
few TRBJ1-1 TRBV3-1 NA CASSRQREATEAFF TGTGCCAGCAGCCGACAAAGGGAGGCCACTGAAGCTTTCTTT
few TRBJ2-1 TRBV20-1 NA CSARSWGLGDEQFF TGCAGTGCTAGAAGCTGGGGGTTAGGTGATGAGCAGTTCTTC
many TRBJ1-4 TRBV4-3 NA CASSQEWATNEKLFF TGCGCCAGCAGCCAAGAGTGGGCAACTAATGAAAAACTGTTTTTT
many TRBJ2-7 TRBV6-2/TRBV6-3 TRBD2 CASSYWSWTSDEQYF TGTGCCAGCAGTTACTGGTCGTGGACTAGCGACGAGCAGTACTTC
few TRBJ2-6 TRBV5-4 NA CASSRNSAGANVLTF TGTGCCAGCAGCCGAAATTCCGCTGGGGCCAACGTCCTGACTTTC
many TRBJ1-1 TRBV28 NA CASSLMNTEAFF TGTGCCAGCAGTTTAATGAACACTGAAGCTTTCTTT
NA TRBJ2-7 TRBV10-3 TRBD1 CAIRTGQPYYEQYF TGTGCCATCAGGACGGGACAGCCGTACTACGAGCAGTACTTC
many TRBJ2-7 TRBV20-1 NA CSATGTASPLMYEQYF TGCAGTGCTACCGGGACGGCGAGTCCCCTAATGTACGAGCAGTACTTC
NA TRBJ2-7 TRBV29-1 TRBD1 CSVGTGHSYEQYF TGCAGCGTCGGGACAGGCCACTCCTACGAGCAGTACTTC
many TRBJ1-1 TRBV2 NA CASNAVNTEAFF TGTGCCAGCAATGCAGTGAACACTGAAGCTTTCTTT
few TRBJ2-7 TRBV9 NA CASSATVTPTYEQYF TGTGCCAGCAGCGCGACGGTCACACCTACCTACGAGCAGTACTTC
few TRBJ2-4 TRBV3-1 NA CASSQDNRGAKNIQYF TGTGCCAGCAGCCAAGATAATCGGGGAGCCAAAAACATTCAGTACTTC
many TRBJ2-7 TRBV9 NA CASSADLAALRGEQYF TGTGCCAGCAGCGCCGACTTAGCGGCTTTAAGGGGGGAGCAGTACTTC
few TRBJ2-7 TRBV20-1 NA CSAVDLYEQYF TGCAGTGCGGTGGACCTCTACGAGCAGTACTTC
many TRBJ1-1 TRBV6-5 TRBD1 CASSWGQGGTEAFF TGTGCCAGCAGTTGGGGACAGGGGGGAACTGAAGCTTTCTTT
NA TRBJ2-1 TRBV5-4 NA CASSWNSGSFNEQFF TGTGCCAGCAGCTGGAATAGCGGATCCTTCAATGAGCAGTTCTTC
NA TRBJ2-2 TRBV5-4 NA CASSQAQGQDGELFF TGTGCCAGCAGCCAGGCCCAGGGGCAGGACGGGGAGCTGTTTTTT
few TRBJ1-1 TRBV5-1 TRBD1 CASSEQGARNTEAFF TGCGCCAGCAGCGAACAGGGGGCACGTAACACTGAAGCTTTCTTT
few TRBJ2-3 TRBV6-6 NA CASSYSQTDLTDTQYF TGTGCCAGCAGTTACTCGCAGACCGACCTCACAGATACGCAGTATTTT
many TRBJ2-7 TRBV5-1 NA CASSLVAGAYEQYF TGCGCCAGCAGCTTGGTGGCAGGGGCCTACGAGCAGTACTTC
many TRBJ1-5 TRBV28 NA CASSLINQPQHF TGTGCCAGCAGTTTGATTAATCAGCCCCAGCATTTT